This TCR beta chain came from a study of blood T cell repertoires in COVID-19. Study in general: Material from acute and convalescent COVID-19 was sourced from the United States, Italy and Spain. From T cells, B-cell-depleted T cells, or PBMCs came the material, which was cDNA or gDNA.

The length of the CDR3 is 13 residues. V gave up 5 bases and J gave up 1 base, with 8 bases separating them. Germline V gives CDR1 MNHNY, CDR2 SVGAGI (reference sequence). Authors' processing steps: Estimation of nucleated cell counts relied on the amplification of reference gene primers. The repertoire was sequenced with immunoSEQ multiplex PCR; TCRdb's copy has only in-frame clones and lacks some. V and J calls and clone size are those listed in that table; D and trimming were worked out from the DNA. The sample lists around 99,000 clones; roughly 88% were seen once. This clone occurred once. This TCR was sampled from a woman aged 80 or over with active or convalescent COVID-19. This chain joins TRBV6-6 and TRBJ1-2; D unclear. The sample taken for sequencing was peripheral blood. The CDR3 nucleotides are TGTGCCAGCAGTCTGGGGAGTAACTATGGCTACACCTTC. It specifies CASSLGSNYGYTF.